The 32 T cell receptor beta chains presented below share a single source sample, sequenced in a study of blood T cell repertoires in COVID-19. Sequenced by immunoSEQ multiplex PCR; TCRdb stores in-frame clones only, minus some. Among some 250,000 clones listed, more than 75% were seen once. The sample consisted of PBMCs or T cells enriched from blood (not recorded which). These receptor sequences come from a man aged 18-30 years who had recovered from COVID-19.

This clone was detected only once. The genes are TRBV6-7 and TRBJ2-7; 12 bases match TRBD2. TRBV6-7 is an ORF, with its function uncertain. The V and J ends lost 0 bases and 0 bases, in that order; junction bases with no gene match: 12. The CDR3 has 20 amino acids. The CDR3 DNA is TGTGCCAGCAGTTACTCGATATTTACTAGCGGGAGGCCAGGCTCCTACGAGCAGTACTTC. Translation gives CASSYSIFTSGRPGSYEQYF.

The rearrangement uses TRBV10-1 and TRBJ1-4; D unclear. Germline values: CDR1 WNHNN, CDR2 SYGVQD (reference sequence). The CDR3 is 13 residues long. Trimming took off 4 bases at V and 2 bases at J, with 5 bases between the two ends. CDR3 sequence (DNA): TGCGCCAGCAGTGTGAGGACTAATGAAAAACTGTTTTTT. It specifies CASSVRTNEKLFF.

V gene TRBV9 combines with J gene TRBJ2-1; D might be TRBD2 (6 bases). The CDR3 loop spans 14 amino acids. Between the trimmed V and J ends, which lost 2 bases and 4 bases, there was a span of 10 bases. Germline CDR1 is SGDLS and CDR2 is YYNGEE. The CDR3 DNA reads TGTGCCAGCAGCGTCGGGACTTCTTACAATGAGCAGTTCTTC. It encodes CASSVGTSYNEQFF.

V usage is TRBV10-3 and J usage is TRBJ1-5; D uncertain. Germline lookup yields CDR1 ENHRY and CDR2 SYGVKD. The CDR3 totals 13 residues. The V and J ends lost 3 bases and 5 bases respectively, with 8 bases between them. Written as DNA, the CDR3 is TGTGCCATCAGTGACGGGTTCGATCAGCCCCAGCATTTT. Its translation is CAISDGFDQPQHF.

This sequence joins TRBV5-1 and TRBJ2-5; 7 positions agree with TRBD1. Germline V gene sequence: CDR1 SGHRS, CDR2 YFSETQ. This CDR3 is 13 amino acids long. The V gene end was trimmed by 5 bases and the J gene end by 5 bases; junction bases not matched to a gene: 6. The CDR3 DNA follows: TGCGCCAGCAGAAGAGGGGGCCTTGAGACCCAGTACTTC. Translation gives CASRRGGLETQYF.

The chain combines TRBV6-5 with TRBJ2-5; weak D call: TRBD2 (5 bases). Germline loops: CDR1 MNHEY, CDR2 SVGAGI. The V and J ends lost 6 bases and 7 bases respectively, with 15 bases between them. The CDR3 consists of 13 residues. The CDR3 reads CASSGLNVGTQYF. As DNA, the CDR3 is TGTGCCAGCAGCGGACTGAACGTGGGGACCCAGTACTTC.

The CDR3 coding sequence is TGTGCCACCAGCAGGAGTTTCCTAGCGGGGGCACGGGAGGATACGCAGTATTTT. Encoded protein: CATSRSFLAGAREDTQYF. The chain links TRBV15 to TRBJ2-3, with TRBD2 matching 10 bases. Germline trimming cut 3 bases from V and 6 bases from J; bases unmatched to any gene: 15. CDR3 size: 18 residues. Per germline, CDR1 LNHNV and CDR2 YYDKDF (reference sequence).

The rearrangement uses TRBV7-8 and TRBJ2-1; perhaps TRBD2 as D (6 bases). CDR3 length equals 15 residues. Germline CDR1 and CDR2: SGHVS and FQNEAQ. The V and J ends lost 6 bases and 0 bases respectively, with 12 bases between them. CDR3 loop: CASRPGVSSYNEQFF. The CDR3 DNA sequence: TGTGCCAGCAGGCCGGGGGTCAGCTCCTACAATGAGCAGTTCTTC.

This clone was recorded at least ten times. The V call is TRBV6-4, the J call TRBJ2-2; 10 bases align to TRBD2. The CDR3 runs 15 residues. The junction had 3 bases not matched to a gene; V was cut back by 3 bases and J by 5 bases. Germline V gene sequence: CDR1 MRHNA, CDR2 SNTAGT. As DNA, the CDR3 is TGTGCCAGCAGTGATGAAGCGGGGGGGACCGGGGAGCTGTTTTTT. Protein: CASSDEAGGTGELFF.

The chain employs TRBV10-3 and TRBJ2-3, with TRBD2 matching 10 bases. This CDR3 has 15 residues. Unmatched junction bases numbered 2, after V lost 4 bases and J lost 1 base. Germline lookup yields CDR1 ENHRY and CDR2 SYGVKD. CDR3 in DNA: TGTGCCATCAGTGCTCTAGCGGGAGGCACAGATACGCAGTATTTT. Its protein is CAISALAGGTDTQYF.

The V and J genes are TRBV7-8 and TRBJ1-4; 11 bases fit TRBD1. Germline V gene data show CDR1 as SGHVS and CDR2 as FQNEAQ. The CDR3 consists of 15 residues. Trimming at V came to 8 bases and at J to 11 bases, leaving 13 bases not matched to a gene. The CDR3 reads CASGKPGQGVDKLFF. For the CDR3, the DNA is TGTGCCAGCGGCAAACCGGGACAGGGGGTTGATAAACTGTTTTTT.

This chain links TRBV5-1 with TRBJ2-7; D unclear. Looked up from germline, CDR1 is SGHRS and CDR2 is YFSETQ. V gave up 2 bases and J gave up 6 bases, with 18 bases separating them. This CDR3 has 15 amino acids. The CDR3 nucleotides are TGCGCCAGCAGCTTCCAGTCTGGTCTAGTGGGCGAGCAGTACTTC. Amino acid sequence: CASSFQSGLVGEQYF.

This CDR3 is CASSATRNTGELFF. CDR3 nucleotides: TGTGCCAGCAGCGCTACTAGGAACACCGGGGAGCTGTTTTTT. The chain carries TRBV2 and TRBJ2-2, with D perhaps TRBD2 (5 bases). Between the trimmed V and J ends, which lost 6 bases and 1 base, there was a span of 9 bases. In germline, CDR1 is SNHLY, CDR2 FYNNEI. The CDR3 has 14 residues.

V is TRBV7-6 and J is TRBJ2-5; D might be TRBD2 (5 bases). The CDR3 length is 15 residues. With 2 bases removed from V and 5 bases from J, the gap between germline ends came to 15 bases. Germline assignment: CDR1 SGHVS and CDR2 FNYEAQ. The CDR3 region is CASSLNHAGSETQYF. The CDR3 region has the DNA TGTGCCAGCAGCTTAAATCATGCGGGTTCTGAGACCCAGTACTTC.

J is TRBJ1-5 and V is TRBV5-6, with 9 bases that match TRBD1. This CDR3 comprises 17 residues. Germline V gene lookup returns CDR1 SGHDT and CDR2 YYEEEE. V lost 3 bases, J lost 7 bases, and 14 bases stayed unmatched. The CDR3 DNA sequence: TGTGCCAGCAGCTCAAAGACGGGACAGGGTCGTGGACAGCCCCAGCATTTT. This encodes CASSSKTGQGRGQPQHF.

The chain's CDR3 is CASSYRLGQNSPLHF. The DNA for the CDR3 is TGTGCCAGCAGCTACAGACTAGGGCAGAATTCACCCCTCCACTTT. This sequence joins TRBV6-5 and TRBJ1-6; D gene unclear. This CDR3 has 15 amino acids. With 6 bases removed from V and 7 bases from J, the gap between germline ends came to 16 bases. Germline-derived CDR1 and CDR2 are MNHEY and SVGAGI.

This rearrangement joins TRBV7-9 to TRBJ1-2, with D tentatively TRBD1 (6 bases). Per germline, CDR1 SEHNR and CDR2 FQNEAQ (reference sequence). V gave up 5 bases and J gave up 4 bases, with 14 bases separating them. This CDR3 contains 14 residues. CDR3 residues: CASSPITGFYGYTF. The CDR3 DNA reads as TGTGCCAGCAGCCCGATAACAGGGTTCTATGGCTACACCTTC.

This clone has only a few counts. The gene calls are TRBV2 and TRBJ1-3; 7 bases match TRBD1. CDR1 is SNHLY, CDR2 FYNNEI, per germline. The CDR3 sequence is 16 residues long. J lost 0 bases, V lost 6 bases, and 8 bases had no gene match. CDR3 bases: TGTGCCAGCAGCCCGGACAGGCCGCTCTCTGGAAACACCATATATTTT. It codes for CASSPDRPLSGNTIYF.

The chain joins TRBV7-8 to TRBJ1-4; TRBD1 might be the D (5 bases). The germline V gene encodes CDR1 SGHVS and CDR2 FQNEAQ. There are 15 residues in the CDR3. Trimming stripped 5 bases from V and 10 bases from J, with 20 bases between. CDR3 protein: CASSPRGGGSGKLFF. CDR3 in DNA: TGTGCCAGCAGCCCCCGGGGGGGAGGGAGCGGAAAACTGTTTTTT.

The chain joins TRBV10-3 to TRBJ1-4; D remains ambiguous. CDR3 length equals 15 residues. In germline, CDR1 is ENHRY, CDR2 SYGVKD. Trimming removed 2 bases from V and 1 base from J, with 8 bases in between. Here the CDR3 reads CAISEGLQTNEKLFF. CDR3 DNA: TGTGCCATCAGTGAGGGGCTGCAAACTAATGAAAAACTGTTTTTT.

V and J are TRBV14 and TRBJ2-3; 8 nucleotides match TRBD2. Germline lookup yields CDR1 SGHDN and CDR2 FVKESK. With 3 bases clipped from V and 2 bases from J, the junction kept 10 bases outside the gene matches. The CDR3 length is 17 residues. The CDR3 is CASSHAFTSGYTDTQYF. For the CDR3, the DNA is TGTGCCAGCAGCCACGCCTTCACTAGCGGCTACACAGATACGCAGTATTTT. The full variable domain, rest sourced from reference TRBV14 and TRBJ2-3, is EAGVTQFPSHSVIEKGQTVTLRCDPISGHDNLYWYRRVMGKEIKFLLHFVKESKQDESGMPNNRFLAERTGGTYSTLKVQPAELEDSGVYFCASSHAFTSGYTDTQYFGPGTRLTVL.

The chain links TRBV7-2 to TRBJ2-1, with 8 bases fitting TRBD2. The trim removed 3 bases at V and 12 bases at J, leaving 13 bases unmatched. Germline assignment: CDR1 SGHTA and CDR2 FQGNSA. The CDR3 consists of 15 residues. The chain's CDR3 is CASSLQIRREVGQFF. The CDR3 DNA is TGTGCCAGCAGCTTGCAGATCCGGCGGGAGGTAGGGCAGTTCTTC. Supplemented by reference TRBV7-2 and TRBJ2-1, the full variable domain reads GAGVSQSPSNKVTEKGKDVELRCDPISGHTALYWYRQSLGQGLEFLIYFQGNSAPDKSGLPSDRFSAERTGGSVSTLTIQRTQQEDSAVYLCASSLQIRREVGQFFGPGTRLTVL.

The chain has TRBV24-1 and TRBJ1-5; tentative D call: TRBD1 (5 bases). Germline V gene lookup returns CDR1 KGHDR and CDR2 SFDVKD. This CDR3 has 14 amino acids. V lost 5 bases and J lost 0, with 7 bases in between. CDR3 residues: CATSGQGSNQPQHF. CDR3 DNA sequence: TGTGCCACCAGTGGTCAGGGTAGCAATCAGCCCCAGCATTTT.

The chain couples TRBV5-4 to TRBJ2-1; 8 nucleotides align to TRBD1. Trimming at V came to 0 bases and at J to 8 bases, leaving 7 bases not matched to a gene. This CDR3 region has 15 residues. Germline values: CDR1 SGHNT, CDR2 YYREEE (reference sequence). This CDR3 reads CASSLGVDRGHEQFF. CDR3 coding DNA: TGTGCCAGCAGCTTGGGGGTAGACAGGGGCCATGAGCAGTTCTTC.

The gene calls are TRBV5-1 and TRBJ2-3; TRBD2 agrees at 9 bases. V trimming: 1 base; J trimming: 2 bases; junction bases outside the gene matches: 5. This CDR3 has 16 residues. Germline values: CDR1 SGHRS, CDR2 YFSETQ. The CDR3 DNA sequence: TGCGCCAGCAGCTTGTTAGGCGGGGGGGCCACAGATACGCAGTATTTT. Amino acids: CASSLLGGGATDTQYF.

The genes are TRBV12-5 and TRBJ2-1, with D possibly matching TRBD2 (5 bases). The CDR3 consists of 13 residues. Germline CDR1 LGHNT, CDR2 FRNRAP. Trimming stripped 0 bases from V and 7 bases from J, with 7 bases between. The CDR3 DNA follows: TGTGCTAGTGGTTTGGTAGGACTGAATGAGCAGTTCTTC. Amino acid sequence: CASGLVGLNEQFF.

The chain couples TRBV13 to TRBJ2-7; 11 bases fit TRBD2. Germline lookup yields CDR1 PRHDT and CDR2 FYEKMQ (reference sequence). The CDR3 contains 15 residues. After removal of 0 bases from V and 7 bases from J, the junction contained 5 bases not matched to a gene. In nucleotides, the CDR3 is TGTGCCAGCAGCTTAGGGTCTAGCGGGGGGAGTGAGCAGTACTTC. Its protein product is CASSLGSSGGSEQYF.

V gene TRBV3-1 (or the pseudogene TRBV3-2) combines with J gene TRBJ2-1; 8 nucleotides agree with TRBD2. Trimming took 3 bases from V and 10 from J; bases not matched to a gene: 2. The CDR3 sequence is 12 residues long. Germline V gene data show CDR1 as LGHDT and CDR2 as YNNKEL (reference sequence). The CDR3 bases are TGTGCCAGCAGCCAGACTAGCGCCGAGCAGTTCTTC. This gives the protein CASSQTSAEQFF.

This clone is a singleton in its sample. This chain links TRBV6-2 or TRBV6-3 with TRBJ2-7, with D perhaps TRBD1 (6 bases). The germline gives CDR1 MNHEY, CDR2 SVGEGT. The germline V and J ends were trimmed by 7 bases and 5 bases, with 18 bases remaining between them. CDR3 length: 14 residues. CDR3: CASTPFAGVNEQYF. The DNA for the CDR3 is TGTGCCAGCACCCCCTTTGCAGGGGTGAACGAGCAGTACTTC.

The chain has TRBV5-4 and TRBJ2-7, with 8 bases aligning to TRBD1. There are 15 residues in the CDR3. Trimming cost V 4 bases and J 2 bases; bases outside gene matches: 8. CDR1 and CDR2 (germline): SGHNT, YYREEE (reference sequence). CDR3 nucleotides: TGTGCCAGCAGCCTCCTAGGACAGGGAGCCTACGAGCAGTACTTC. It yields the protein CASSLLGQGAYEQYF.

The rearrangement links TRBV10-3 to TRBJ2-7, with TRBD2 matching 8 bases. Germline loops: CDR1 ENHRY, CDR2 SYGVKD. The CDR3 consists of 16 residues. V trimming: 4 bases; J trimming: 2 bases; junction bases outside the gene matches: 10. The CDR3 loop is CAISGGTSGGPYEQYF. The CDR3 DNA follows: TGTGCCATCAGTGGGGGTACTAGCGGCGGCCCCTACGAGCAGTACTTC.

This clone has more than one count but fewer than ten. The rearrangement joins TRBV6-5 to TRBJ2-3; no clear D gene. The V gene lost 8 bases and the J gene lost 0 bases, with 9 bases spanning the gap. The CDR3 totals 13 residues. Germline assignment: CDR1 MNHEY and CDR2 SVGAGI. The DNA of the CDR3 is TGTGCCAGCCAGACAACTAGCACAGATACGCAGTATTTT. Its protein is CASQTTSTDTQYF.